This T cell receptor beta chain derives from a study of T cells in Graves' hyperthyroidism and ophthalmopathy. Turning to the study itself: Staff took peripheral blood when the initial diagnosis was made, before any treatment began. Study-wide points: A model using 13 V-J features told ophthalmopathy apart from stable hyperthyroidism. Among clonotypes expanded in thyroid above 0.001, most were also found in blood.

Germline CDR1 and CDR2: SGHRS and YFSETQ. The CDR3 loop spans 13 amino acids. Trimming removed 6 bases from V and 7 bases from J; junction bases left unmatched: 6. Turning to this clonotype: The antigen remains unidentified.

It was RNA transcripts that yielded the amplified TCR beta CDR3 regions. Researchers ran a first-round RT-PCR on the TCR CDR3 using the HTBI primer set. Using its own MiXCR run on the multiplex PCR reads, TCRdb lists one record per CDR3 protein. The sample includes approximately 740,000 distinct CDR3 sequences, 14% of them seen just once. Participants, patients aged 18 to 65, had newly diagnosed hyperthyroidism with a duration under 2 months. This chain joins TRBV5-1 and TRBJ2-1, with TRBD1 identical over 8 bases. Input material: blood. The TCR was taken from a young woman with Graves' hyperthyroidism. The CDR3 DNA follows: TGCGCCAGCAACTTACGACAGGGGAATGAGCAGTTCTTC. Translating it yields CASNLRQGNEQFF.